These T cell receptor beta chains were read from a single sample in a study of early T cells in non-severe SARS-CoV-2 infection. TCRdb used MiXCR to reprocess the 5' RACE reads, holding one entry per CDR3 protein. This table has 95,000 to 100,000 distinct CDR3 sequences, approximately 10% appearing once. The sequencing sample was made of whole blood. The receptors derive from an adult who was a healthcare worker with PCR-confirmed SARS-CoV-2 infection or an uninfected control (not recorded which). Both conserved end residues are part of each CDR3. The D gene is left open where the match is weak. The size field is filled for only some rows; it gives once, few, many or a size class.

TRBJ1-5	TRBV4-1	many	.	CASSQSTAGNQPQHF	TGCGCCAGCAGCCAGAGCACAGCCGGAAATCAGCCCCAGCATTTT
TRBJ2-1	TRBV12-3/TRBV12-4	.	.	CASSLSEANEQFF	TGTGCCAGCAGTTTGTCAGAGGCCAATGAGCAGTTCTTC
TRBJ2-7	TRBV20-1	many	TRBD2	CSARDRYRTRSYEQYF	TGCAGTGCTAGAGATCGATACAGGACTAGGTCCTACGAGCAGTACTTC
TRBJ1-1	TRBV20-1	.	.	CSATLSPNTEAFF	TGCAGTGCTACACTTTCCCCGAACACTGAAGCTTTCTTT
TRBJ2-1	TRBV6-4	few	.	CASSDSQNEQFF	TGTGCCAGCAGTGACTCACAGAATGAGCAGTTCTTC
TRBJ2-7	TRBV15	many	.	CATSREGGTDYEQYF	TGTGCCACCAGCAGAGAGGGGGGGACAGACTACGAGCAGTACTTC
TRBJ2-1	TRBV4-1	.	.	CASSQDQGVNEQFF	TGCGCCAGCAGCCAAGATCAGGGTGTCAATGAGCAGTTCTTC
TRBJ1-3	TRBV7-9	many	.	CASSYTTGTGNTIYF	TGTGCCAGCAGTTATACCACAGGGACTGGAAACACCATATATTTT
TRBJ1-6	TRBV9	.	.	CASSVGMGSSYNSPLHF	TGTGCCAGCAGCGTAGGAATGGGGAGCTCCTATAATTCACCCCTCCACTTT
TRBJ2-1	TRBV11-2	few	.	CASSLGGHPKQFF	TGTGCCAGCAGCTTAGGGGGACACCCTAAACAGTTCTTC